Listed here are 16 T cell receptor beta chains from one sample, sequenced in a study of blood T cell repertoires in COVID-19. Repertoires were generated with immunoSEQ multiplex PCR, while TCRdb's copy carries only in-frame clones and drops some. The sample has just under 350,000 clones, around 87% seen once. The source material was peripheral blood. These receptors originate from a woman aged 50 to 60 with COVID-19, enrolled during active disease.

V is TRBV28 and J is TRBJ2-5; 10 bases are a match to TRBD2. Germline CDR1 MDHEN, CDR2 SYDVKM. J gave up 2 bases and V 6 bases, and 18 bases lay outside the gene matches. The CDR3 length is 19 residues. In nucleotides, the CDR3 is TGTGCCAGCAGCCGATTATCGGCTAGCGGGAGTGGTCCACAAGAGACCCAGTACTTC. It encodes CASSRLSASGSGPQETQYF.

CDR3: CASSHRVAAEAFF. CDR3 DNA: TGCGCCAGCAGCCACAGGGTGGCGGCTGAAGCTTTCTTT. The V gene is TRBV4-1, the J gene TRBJ1-1, with a tentative D call TRBD1 (5 bases). The CDR3 consists of 13 residues. Germline V gene sequence: CDR1 MGHRA, CDR2 YSYEKL. Trimming shortened V by 3 bases and J by 6 bases, and 11 bases separated the two germline ends.

The chain has TRBV21-1 and TRBJ1-4; TRBD1 is the table's D call, not checked against the DNA. TRBV21-1 is labeled a pseudogene. The CDR3 sequence is 18 residues long. The CDR3 spells CASSSTRTVARDGEKLFF. The CDR3 DNA reads as TGTGCCAGCAGCTCCACCAGGACAGTGGCCCGAGACGGTGAAAAACTGTTTTTT.

This chain links TRBV18 with TRBJ2-7; 10 nucleotides match TRBD1. CDR3 length: 16 amino acids. Germline assignment: CDR1 KGHSH and CDR2 LQKENI. V lost 5 bases to trimming and J lost 3 bases; unmatched junction nucleotides: 10. CDR3 DNA sequence: TGTGCCAGCTCATCTACGGTAGGGACAGGGGTCTACGAGCAGTACTTC. Its protein product is CASSSTVGTGVYEQYF. Filled out from reference TRBV18 and TRBJ2-7, the complete variable domain reads NAGVMQNPRHLVRRRGQEARLRCSPMKGHSHVYWYRQLPEEGLKFMVYLQKENIIDESGMPKERFSAEFPKEGPSILRIQQVVRGDSAAYFCASSSTVGTGVYEQYFGPGTRLTVT.

This clone has only a few counts. J is TRBJ2-1 and V is TRBV5-1, with D perhaps TRBD1 (6 bases). Per the germline V gene, CDR1 is SGHRS and CDR2 is YFSETQ. Trimming removed 5 bases from V and 4 bases from J, with 10 bases in between. This CDR3 contains 13 residues. This CDR3 reads CASSKTGYNEQFF. The CDR3 coding sequence is TGCGCCAGCAGTAAGACAGGATACAATGAGCAGTTCTTC.

The V and J genes are TRBV30 and TRBJ1-2; TRBD1 matches at 7 bases. Germline trimming cut 5 bases from V and 2 bases from J; bases unmatched to any gene: 2. The CDR3 runs 12 residues. Germline V gene lookup returns CDR1 GTSNPN and CDR2 SVGIG (reference sequence). CDR3 sequence: CAWEDRNYGYTF. In DNA, the CDR3 is TGTGCCTGGGAGGACAGGAACTATGGCTACACCTTC.

The CDR3, as DNA: TGTGCCAGTAGTCGCGGGAGCCGCGCATACGAGCAGTACTTC. Protein product: CASSRGSRAYEQYF. The rearrangement links TRBV19 to TRBJ2-7; 7 nucleotides match TRBD2. Germline CDR1 reads LNHDA; CDR2 reads SQIVND (reference sequence). This CDR3 contains 14 residues. J lost 4 bases, V lost 5 bases, and 8 bases had no gene match.

The rearrangement joins TRBV19 to TRBJ1-5, with 7 bases fitting TRBD1. The CDR3 spans 15 residues. V trimming: 7 bases; J trimming: 2 bases; junction bases outside the gene matches: 8. Germline-derived CDR1 and CDR2 are LNHDA and SQIVND (reference sequence). The CDR3 DNA reads TGTGCCAGTACCACGACAGGGAGAGGCAATCAGCCCCAGCATTTT. It encodes CASTTTGRGNQPQHF.

The V gene is TRBV4-1, the J gene TRBJ1-1; D possibly corresponds to TRBD1 (6 bases). V lost 4 bases to trimming and J lost 1 base, with 10 bases between them. Germline V gene data show CDR1 as MGHRA and CDR2 as YSYEKL. This CDR3 has 14 residues. This CDR3 is CASSPVGGNTEAFF. The CDR3 nucleotides read TGCGCCAGCAGCCCGGTAGGGGGGAACACTGAAGCTTTCTTT.

The V call is TRBV5-4, the J call TRBJ1-2, with 7 nucleotides matching TRBD1. Germline values: CDR1 SGHNT, CDR2 YYREEE (reference sequence). Trimming cost V 0 bases and J 3 bases; bases outside gene matches: 2. The CDR3 totals 14 residues. CDR3 sequence (DNA): TGTGCCAGCAGCTTGGGAGGGGGCGACTATGGCTACACCTTC. Residues: CASSLGGGDYGYTF.

The chain has TRBV24-1 and TRBJ2-3; 9 nucleotides align to TRBD1. The CDR3 is made up of 17 amino acids. Germline trimming cut 1 base from V and 4 bases from J; bases unmatched to any gene: 8. CDR1 and CDR2 (germline): KGHDR, SFDVKD. CDR3 residues: CATSDFSGTGMPDTQYF. The CDR3 DNA reads TGTGCCACCAGTGATTTTTCCGGGACAGGGATGCCAGATACGCAGTATTTT.

This sequence joins TRBV5-8 and TRBJ1-5, with D unclear. The CDR3 length is 14 residues. The V end lost 0 bases, the J end lost 5 bases, and 9 bases lay between the germline ends. Germline V lookup: CDR1 SGHTS, CDR2 YDEGEE. CDR3 sequence: CASSLVGSHQPQHF. CDR3 sequence (DNA): TGTGCCAGCAGCTTGGTCGGGTCCCATCAGCCCCAGCATTTT.

V is TRBV7-8 and J is TRBJ1-1; TRBD1 might be the D (6 bases). The V and J ends lost 3 bases and 8 bases respectively, with 16 bases between them. Germline V lookup: CDR1 SGHVS, CDR2 FQNEAQ. The CDR3 is 14 amino acids. As DNA, the CDR3 is TGTGCCAGCAGCTTGGTCGGACAGACCATAGAAGCTTTCTTT. It codes for CASSLVGQTIEAFF.

The chain combines TRBV24-1 with TRBJ2-3; 8 nucleotides align to TRBD2. This CDR3 is 13 amino acids long. The V gene end was trimmed by 11 bases and the J gene end by 2 bases; junction bases not matched to a gene: 5. Germline lookup yields CDR1 KGHDR and CDR2 SFDVKD. For the CDR3, the DNA is TGTGCCATCGATAGCGGGATCACAGATACGCAGTATTTT. Amino acid sequence: CAIDSGITDTQYF.

This chain links TRBV5-4 with TRBJ2-5; no clear D. Germline V gene lookup returns CDR1 SGHNT and CDR2 YYREEE (reference sequence). V lost 4 bases, J lost 1 base, and 17 bases lay in between. The CDR3 runs to 16 residues. Here the CDR3 DNA reads TGTGCCAGCAGCCCCGACGGAGCGATTCCCCAAGAGACCCAGTACTTC. This encodes CASSPDGAIPQETQYF.

The genes are TRBV30 and TRBJ1-5; tentative D call: TRBD1 (6 bases). V was trimmed by 2 bases and J by 3 bases, leaving 8 bases between them. Germline V gene data show CDR1 as GTSNPN and CDR2 as SVGIG (reference sequence). The CDR3 is 13 residues long. CDR3 amino acids: CAWSRTDNQPQHF. In DNA form, the CDR3 reads TGTGCCTGGAGTCGGACAGACAATCAGCCCCAGCATTTT.